This T cell receptor beta chain derives from a study of T cells in Graves' hyperthyroidism and ophthalmopathy. The study's findings and limits: Blood shared most expanded thyroid clonotypes above 0.001.

Amplification of TCR beta CDR3 regions used RNA as the template. With the HTBI primer set, the TCR CDR3 went through a first round of RT-PCR. MiXCR was run by TCRdb on the multiplex PCR reads, yielding one entry per CDR3 protein. This sample yields 480,000 or so distinct CDR3 sequences, of which over 35% are seen a single time; around 44% belongs to the top ten. This clonotype has only one observation. The antigen is undetermined. The sequence was collected from an adult woman with Graves' disease, either hyperthyroidism or ophthalmopathy (not recorded which). What was sequenced was peripheral blood or thyroid tissue (not recorded which).

This CDR3 reads CASSSGPPGELTEAFF. In DNA, the CDR3 is TGTGCCAGCAGCTCCGGTCCTCCCGGGGAATTAACTGAAGCTTTCTTT. This chain links TRBV7-9 with TRBJ1-1, with unresolved D. Germline CDR1 and CDR2: SEHNR and FQNEAQ (reference sequence). V lost 4 bases to trimming and J lost 5 bases, with 20 bases between them. The CDR3 totals 16 residues.